Each of the 20 T cell receptor beta chains below was sequenced from the same sample in a study of T cells after yellow fever vaccination (dated by TCRdb to the late 2010s). The sample's treatment or condition label, decoded: live attenuated yellow fever vaccine strain. The library was built by means of 5' RACE. The sequencer listed for this sample is Illumina HiSeq 2500. TCRdb itself trimmed the public reads at Q25 with fastp, ran MiXCR and retained productive beta chains. Identical CDR3 protein sequences are pooled into one entry, listed with their most common genes and DNA. This sample gives over 120,000 distinct CDR3 sequences in total; 5% to 7.5% of them show up just once. Of the sample, approximately 0.61% is held by the ten largest clones. This sample comprised CD4+ T cells sorted from PBMCs, obtained 10 days after the yellow fever booster vaccination. These receptors were obtained from a man aged 25-45 years who received the YFV17D yellow fever vaccine.

This clonotype was seen a handful of times. This chain joins TRBV5-6 and TRBJ2-3; the D gene is possibly TRBD1 (5 bases). Germline V gene lookup returns CDR1 SGHDT and CDR2 YYEEEE. Deletions cut 4 bases from V and 5 bases from J, with 14 bases between. CDR3 length: 14 amino acids. CDR3 DNA: TGTGCCAGCAGCCAGGGAATATACGTAGATACGCAGTATTTT. Translation gives CASSQGIYVDTQYF.

This clonotype was seen a few times. The chain links TRBV19 to TRBJ2-1; TRBD2 might be the D (5 bases). The CDR3 sequence is 14 residues long. V lost 1 base, J lost 4 bases, and 8 bases lay in between. The germline V gene has CDR1 LNHDA and CDR2 SQIVND (reference sequence). DNA of the CDR3: TGTGCCAGTAGTATAGCGGGATTGTACAATGAGCAGTTCTTC. This sequence encodes CASSIAGLYNEQFF.

This clonotype was detected only a few times. V usage is TRBV7-2 and J usage is TRBJ2-7; D may correspond to TRBD1 or TRBD2 (5 bases each). This CDR3 is 17 amino acids long. Germline V gives CDR1 SGHTA, CDR2 FQGNSA. V was clipped by 1 base and J by 2 bases, with 18 bases between them. CDR3 protein: CASSLGRLGVDTYEQYF. The CDR3 DNA reads TGTGCCAGCAGCTTAGGACGATTGGGGGTCGATACCTACGAGCAGTACTTC. The whole variable domain, remainder taken from reference TRBV7-2 and TRBJ2-7, is GAGVSQSPSNKVTEKGKDVELRCDPISGHTALYWYRQSLGQGLEFLIYFQGNSAPDKSGLPSDRFSAERTGGSVSTLTIQRTQQEDSAVYLCASSLGRLGVDTYEQYFGPGTRLTVT.

This clonotype was seen only a few times. V usage is TRBV7-2 and J usage is TRBJ1-5; no clear D. Germline assignment: CDR1 SGHTA and CDR2 FQGNSA. The V end was cut by 4 bases, the J end by 7 bases, with 17 bases between. CDR3 size: 15 residues. CDR3 loop: CASSSPPSLGQPQHF. CDR3 nucleotides: TGTGCCAGCAGCTCGCCCCCCTCTTTGGGACAGCCCCAGCATTTT.

This clonotype was recorded a few times. The chain uses TRBV29-1 and TRBJ2-7, with 8 bases fitting TRBD1. Per germline, CDR1 SQVTM and CDR2 ANQGSEA. The CDR3 runs to 13 residues. V lost 6 bases to trimming and J lost 3 bases; unmatched junction nucleotides: 7. The CDR3 DNA follows: TGCAGCGTAGCGACAGGGGAGATCTACGAGCAGTACTTC. Amino acids: CSVATGEIYEQYF.

This clonotype was detected ten times or more. This chain connects TRBV6-2 or TRBV6-3 to TRBJ1-5; 10 bases map to TRBD1. With V trimmed by 0 bases and J by 0 bases, 5 bases remained unmatched. The CDR3 sequence is 18 residues long. Germline CDR1 is MNHEY and CDR2 is SVGEGT. In DNA, the CDR3 is TGTGCCAGCAGTTACTCCCGGGACAGGGGATATAGCAATCAGCCCCAGCATTTT. Translated: CASSYSRDRGYSNQPQHF.

This clonotype was seen many times. V is TRBV27 and J is TRBJ2-7; 8 nucleotides match TRBD2. Germline values: CDR1 MNHEY, CDR2 SMNVEV (reference sequence). This CDR3 contains 15 residues. V lost 0 bases, J lost 5 bases, and 6 bases stayed unmatched. CDR3 sequence reads: CASSLSQRERDEQYF. CDR3 sequence (DNA): TGTGCCAGCAGTTTATCGCAGCGGGAGAGGGACGAGCAGTACTTC.

This clonotype was seen ten or more times. The chain combines TRBV11-2 with TRBJ1-1; tentative D call: TRBD1 (6 bases). This CDR3 comprises 12 residues. V gave up 2 bases and J gave up 8 bases, with 9 bases separating them. Germline V CDR1 and CDR2: SGHAT, FQNNGV. CDR3 coding DNA: TGTGCCAGCAGCTTATTAGACAGGGAAGCTTTCTTT. It is translated as CASSLLDREAFF.

This clonotype was observed at least ten times. The genes are TRBV7-2 and TRBJ1-4; D unclear. This CDR3 has 14 amino acids. Per germline, CDR1 SGHTA and CDR2 FQGNSA. Trimming took 1 base from V and 1 from J, leaving 4 bases between them. For the CDR3, the DNA is TGTGCCAGCAGCTTAGGGCTAACTAATGAAAAACTGTTTTTT. It codes for CASSLGLTNEKLFF.

There are many counts of this clonotype. The V and J genes are TRBV7-2 and TRBJ2-7; D gene uncertain. The CDR3 loop spans 15 amino acids. Looked up from germline, CDR1 is SGHTA and CDR2 is FQGNSA. V was pared by 4 bases and J by 3 bases, with 16 bases between. The CDR3 reads CASSSIGVGGYEQYF. CDR3 nucleotide sequence: TGTGCCAGCAGCTCCATTGGGGTCGGCGGCTACGAGCAGTACTTC.

This clonotype occurred many times. The chain links TRBV5-1 to TRBJ2-7, with TRBD2 matching 12 bases. Germline trimming cut 4 bases from V and 2 bases from J; bases unmatched to any gene: 16. The CDR3 covers 19 residues. CDR1 and CDR2 (germline): SGHRS, YFSETQ. The CDR3 spells CASSRTVRTSGIKAYEQYF. DNA for the CDR3: TGCGCCAGCAGCCGAACGGTTAGGACTAGCGGGATTAAGGCCTACGAGCAGTACTTC.

In this sample, this clonotype turned up many times. The V gene is TRBV19, the J gene TRBJ1-5; D might be TRBD1 (5 bases). The CDR3 covers 14 residues. Trimming stripped 5 bases from V and 2 bases from J, with 10 bases between. Germline CDR1 LNHDA, CDR2 SQIVND (reference sequence). The CDR3 sequence: CASSVRGGNQPQHF. The CDR3 nucleotides are TGTGCCAGTAGTGTGCGGGGCGGCAATCAGCCCCAGCATTTT.

This clonotype has only one observation. A much larger clonotype is one base distant, so this may be a read error. This chain joins TRBV7-9 and TRBJ2-7; 10 bases align to TRBD2. The V gene's germline CDR1 is SEHNR and CDR2 FQNEAQ (reference sequence). CDR3 length: 16 residues. The chain's CDR3 is CASSPRGLARTYAQYF. The CDR3, as DNA: TGTGCCAGCAGCCCACGGGGACTAGCGCGGACCTACGCGCAGTACTTC.

This clonotype was counted between two and nine times. Here the CDR3 reads CSASLSSASSNEQFF. CDR3 DNA sequence: TGCAGTGCTAGTCTTTCATCGGCTAGCAGCAATGAGCAGTTCTTC. J is TRBJ2-1 and V is TRBV20-1; tentative D call: TRBD2 (5 bases). The CDR3 is 15 residues long. The germline V gene encodes CDR1 DFQATT and CDR2 SNEGSKA (reference sequence). Trimming pared 3 bases from V and 6 bases from J, leaving 18 bases between.

There are many counts of this clonotype. V and J are TRBV12-3 or TRBV12-4 and TRBJ1-2; maybe TRBD1 (5 bases). The length of the CDR3 is 12 residues. Trimming took off 5 bases at V and 8 bases at J, with 12 bases between the two ends. The CDR3 DNA reads TGTGCCAGCAGTCCCCTGCGGGGCGGCTACACCTTC. Its protein product is CASSPLRGGYTF.

This clonotype appeared a single time. Being one base from a much bigger clone, this may be a read error. The chain employs TRBV21-1 and TRBJ2-7; TRBD1, as called in the table, went unchecked against the DNA. TRBV21-1 is annotated as a pseudogene. CDR3 length equals 15 residues. The CDR3 spells CASSRAQGETYEQYF. CDR3 nucleotides: TGTGCCAGCAGCAGAGCCCAGGGGGAAACCTACGAGCAGTACTTC.

This clonotype occurred many times. The chain carries TRBV5-4 and TRBJ1-2, with unresolved D. The germline V gene has CDR1 SGHNT and CDR2 YYREEE (reference sequence). V was shortened by 4 bases and J by 1 base, with 14 bases between the two germline ends. The CDR3 sequence is 15 residues long. CDR3 sequence: CASSHQLPFNYGYTF. The DNA for the CDR3 is TGTGCCAGCAGCCACCAATTGCCGTTTAACTATGGCTACACCTTC.

In its sample, this clonotype was seen many times. The chain joins TRBV7-2 to TRBJ2-1; 7 nucleotides match TRBD2. CDR1 and CDR2 (germline): SGHTA, FQGNSA. CDR3 length equals 15 residues. The junction had 10 bases not matched to a gene; V was cut back by 5 bases and J by 6 bases. As DNA, the CDR3 is TGTGCCAGCAGCCCCCTTGGCGGGAGTTTCAATGAGCAGTTCTTC. It specifies CASSPLGGSFNEQFF.

This clonotype has a count of ten or more. The gene calls are TRBV24-1 and TRBJ1-5; D is perhaps TRBD1 (5 bases). Germline V gives CDR1 KGHDR, CDR2 SFDVKD. The CDR3 is made up of 14 amino acids. Trimming cost V 3 bases and J 9 bases, with 14 bases left between them. CDR3 sequence (DNA): TGTGCCACCAGTGATACCTGGGGAGGGGCGCCCCAGCATTTT. This gives the protein CATSDTWGGAPQHF.

There are many counts of this clonotype. The chain is built from TRBV27 and TRBJ2-2; D unresolved. Germline CDR1 is MNHEY and CDR2 is SMNVEV (reference sequence). Trimming left V 3 bases short and J 1 base short, with 9 bases between. CDR3 length: 15 amino acids. Here the CDR3 DNA reads TGTGCCAGCAGTTTCTCGACACTGAACACCGGGGAGCTGTTTTTT. Translation gives CASSFSTLNTGELFF.